The clone carrying this TCR beta chain occurred a few times. The antigen is not known. V shed 2 bases and J 4 bases; nucleotides not matched to a gene: 2. Germline loops: CDR1 PRHDT, CDR2 FYEKMQ (reference sequence). The CDR3 loop spans 15 amino acids. This record comes from a study of T cell repertoires in cytomegalovirus infection. Looking at the study overall: Both CMV infection and a matching HLA type were indicated by public TCR beta signatures. Study observations and caveats: Adding up the frequency of public TCR beta families identified people who carried CMV plus the relevant HLA. Within the response measured ex vivo, HLA-C-restricted CMV-specific TCR beta clonotypes were dominant.

TCRdb reprocessed the reads via MiXCR and lists one record per CDR3 protein. This sample has 200,000 to 300,000 distinct CDR3 sequences; around 6.6% occur once, and the top ten carry more than 5.5%. This sequence joins TRBV13 and TRBJ2-2, with 9 bases matching TRBD1. Sequencing was carried out using PBMCs. The receptor comes from a human donor in good health (CMV status not recorded). Some clones in this sample may be carry-over from other donors' samples. In DNA form, the CDR3 reads TGTGCCAGCAGCTTAACAGGGGGCTTCACCGGGGAGCTGTTTTTT. This translates into CASSLTGGFTGELFF. The full variable domain, with the rest looked up from reference TRBV13 and TRBJ2-2, is AAGVIQSPRHLIKEKRETATLKCYPIPRHDTVYWYQQGPGQDPQFLISFYEKMQSDKGSIPDRFSAQQFSDYHSELNMSSLELGDSALYFCASSLTGGFTGELFFGEGSRLTVL.